The clone carrying this T cell receptor (beta chain) has only a few counts. These data belong to a study of blood T cells in healthy people across ages. A sample-barcoded 5' primer and a J-beta primer mix were used in a second PCR of about 7 to 12 cycles. Every cDNA was tagged by a template-switch adaptor with 12 random nucleotides. TCRdb ran MiXCR on the 5' RACE reads and lists one entry per CDR3 protein. Here the sample spans more than 650,000 distinct CDR3 sequences, about 24% being singletons. This CDR3 has 12 amino acids. V lost 8 bases, J lost 6 bases, and 9 bases lay in between. Germline lookup yields CDR1 KGHDR and CDR2 SFDVKD.

The receptor comes from a man aged 65 to 79 in good health. The material sequenced was blood. The V and J genes are TRBV24-1 and TRBJ2-2; no definite D call. The CDR3 bases are TGTGCCACCATAGGCGAGGCCGGGGAGCTGTTTTTT. It translates to CATIGEAGELFF.